Listed below are T cell receptor beta chains from one sample, sequenced in a study of cytomegalovirus exposure and HLA in healthy donors. Clones were read by immunoSEQ multiplex PCR, and TCRdb kept only the in-frame ones, dropping some. The table shows roughly 150,000 clones, with 88% occurring only once. Material: PBMCs. All receptors come from a young man in good health and CMV-seronegative. The CDR3 runs from the conserved cysteine through the conserved F or W. A D gene is named only where the DNA matches it firmly. Clone size is given for some rows only: seen once, a few or many times, or a class if the clone is expanded.

NA	TRBV2	TRBJ2-2	NA	CASSYDPPNTGELFF	TGTGCCAGCAGCTACGATCCACCGAACACCGGGGAGCTGTTTTTT
NA	TRBV2	TRBJ1-5	NA	CASSFGRGYQPQHF	TGTGCCAGCAGTTTTGGCCGGGGGTATCAGCCCCAGCATTTT
once	TRBV23-1	TRBJ2-1	TRBD2	CASSPTSGIYNEQFF	TGCGCCAGCAGTCCTACTAGCGGGATCTACAATGAGCAGTTCTTC
once	TRBV27	TRBJ2-1	TRBD1	CASDRTGRTNEQFF	TGTGCCAGCGACCGGACAGGCCGAACTAATGAGCAGTTCTTC
NA	TRBV28	TRBJ2-1	TRBD1	CASRARQGTYNEQFF	TGTGCCAGCAGGGCCCGACAGGGGACATACAATGAGCAGTTCTTC
NA	TRBV5-4	TRBJ2-7	NA	CASSFGGRGSHEQYF	TGTGCCAGCAGCTTTGGGGGGAGAGGTTCCCACGAGCAGTACTTC
once	TRBV27	TRBJ2-1	TRBD1	CASSFGTGSIEQFF	TGTGCCAGCAGCTTCGGGACAGGGTCGATTGAGCAGTTCTTC
NA	TRBV28	TRBJ1-2	NA	CASSLGGAAYGYTF	TGTGCCAGCAGTTTAGGTGGGGCCGCCTATGGCTACACCTTC
NA	TRBV4-3	TRBJ2-3	NA	CASSQGAVTIPDTQYF	TGCGCCAGCAGCCAAGGGGCGGTGACTATTCCAGATACGCAGTATTTT
NA	TRBV29-1	TRBJ2-2	TRBD1	CSVEDLGTGGSTGELFF	TGCAGCGTTGAAGATCTTGGGACAGGGGGCTCCACCGGGGAGCTGTTTTTT
NA	TRBV6-6	TRBJ1-5	NA	CASSYWLDTANQPQHF	TGTGCCAGCAGTTACTGGTTGGACACCGCCAATCAGCCCCAGCATTTT
NA	TRBV18	TRBJ1-1	NA	CASSPRGIGAEAFF	TGTGCCAGCTCACCTCGGGGGATTGGAGCTGAAGCTTTCTTT
NA	TRBV18	TRBJ1-2	TRBD1	CASSPRDREHYTF	TGTGCCAGCTCGCCCCGGGACAGGGAACACTACACCTTC
few	TRBV30	TRBJ1-3	NA	CAWSTGSGNTIYF	TGTGCCTGGAGTACAGGGTCTGGAAACACCATATATTTT
NA	TRBV19	TRBJ2-2	NA	CASSIDLRRPRRDTGELFF	TGTGCCAGTAGTATAGACCTTAGGAGACCCCGTCGAGACACCGGGGAGCTGTTTTTT
NA	TRBV7-9	TRBJ2-7	NA	CASTPGYEQYF	TGTGCCAGCACCCCCGGGTACGAGCAGTACTTC
once	TRBV4-1	TRBJ2-3	NA	CASSQESADTQYF	TGCGCCAGCAGCCAAGAGTCGGCAGATACGCAGTATTTT
NA	TRBV12-5	TRBJ1-2	NA	CASGRDSIYGYTF	TGTGCTAGTGGACGAGACAGCATCTATGGCTACACCTTC
NA	TRBV7-6	TRBJ2-2	NA	CASSFNSVTGELFF	TGTGCCAGCAGCTTTAATTCTGTCACCGGGGAGCTGTTTTTT
NA	TRBV30	TRBJ1-5	TRBD1	CAWTEGQGAYQPQHF	TGTGCCTGGACGGAGGGACAGGGGGCCTATCAGCCCCAGCATTTT
NA	TRBV28	TRBJ1-2	TRBD1	CASRSSGTGGAFPYGYTF	TGTGCCAGCAGATCCTCCGGGACAGGGGGCGCTTTCCCCTATGGCTACACCTTC
few	TRBV2	TRBJ1-3	NA	CASSDRASGNTIYF	TGTGCCAGCAGTGACAGGGCCTCTGGAAACACCATATATTTT
NA	TRBV5-6	TRBJ2-7	TRBD2	CASSRGGVTYEQYF	TGTGCCAGCAGCCGGGGAGGGGTCACCTACGAGCAGTACTTC
NA	TRBV19	TRBJ2-6	TRBD1	CASLGTGVPSSGANVLTF	TGTGCCAGTTTGGGGACAGGGGTCCCCAGCTCTGGGGCCAACGTCCTGACTTTC
once	TRBV5-4	TRBJ1-2	TRBD1	CASSQGTGGLPNVYGYTF	TGTGCCAGCAGTCAAGGGACAGGGGGCCTCCCAAACGTATATGGCTACACCTTC
NA	TRBV6-1	TRBJ2-5	NA	CASSTGLAGETQYF	TGTGCCAGCAGTACTGGGCTAGCTGGAGAGACCCAGTACTTC
NA	TRBV5-1	TRBJ1-3	TRBD1	CASSLDPDRVNGNTIYF	TGCGCCAGCAGCTTAGACCCCGACAGGGTCAATGGAAACACCATATATTTT
NA	TRBV27	TRBJ2-3	TRBD2	CASSLTRLAGATDTQYF	TGTGCCAGCAGTTTAACCCGACTAGCGGGGGCCACAGATACGCAGTATTTT
NA	TRBV4-1	TRBJ2-3	TRBD1	CASSQVADRFLGTQYF	TGCGCCAGCAGCCAAGTGGCGGACAGGTTTCTGGGTACGCAGTATTTT
NA	TRBV5-1	TRBJ1-1	NA	CASSLEGENTEAFF	TGCGCCAGCAGCTTGGAGGGGGAGAACACTGAAGCTTTCTTT
NA	TRBV5-1	TRBJ1-6	NA	CASRAGVMDSPLHF	TGCGCCAGCAGAGCCGGGGTCATGGATTCACCCCTCCACTTT
NA	TRBV20-1	TRBJ2-5	TRBD1	CSVNRGETQYF	TGCAGTGTCAACAGGGGCGAGACCCAGTACTTC
NA	TRBV6-1	TRBJ2-2	TRBD2	CASSALAGGLKTGELFF	TGTGCCAGCAGTGCACTAGCGGGGGGGCTTAAAACCGGGGAGCTGTTTTTT
NA	TRBV29-1	TRBJ1-1	NA	CSVEGQTMNTEAFF	TGCAGCGTTGAAGGTCAGACTATGAACACTGAAGCTTTCTTT
once	TRBV2	TRBJ1-4	NA	CASSEDLGSNLVF	TGTGCCAGCAGTGAAGATCTCGGGTCCAACTTGGTTTTT
NA	TRBV5-1	TRBJ2-5	NA	CASSLWDTETQYF	TGCGCCAGCAGCTTGTGGGACACAGAGACCCAGTACTTC
NA	TRBV20-1	TRBJ1-2	NA	CSARVRDGYTF	TGCAGTGCTAGAGTCAGGGATGGCTACACCTTC
NA	TRBV28	TRBJ2-1	TRBD2	CASRRAGTSRGNEQFF	TGTGCCAGCCGCCGGGCTGGGACTAGCCGCGGTAATGAGCAGTTCTTC
NA	TRBV4-1	TRBJ1-1	NA	CASSHGRGSGAFF	TGCGCCAGCAGCCACGGTCGAGGGTCCGGCGCTTTCTTT
NA	TRBV18	TRBJ1-1	NA	CASSPDSTEAFF	TGTGCCAGCTCACCCGACAGCACTGAAGCTTTCTTT
once	TRBV5-4	TRBJ2-1	NA	CASSHLGGTLSYNEQFF	TGTGCCAGCAGCCACCTGGGTGGGACTCTCTCCTACAATGAGCAGTTCTTC
NA	TRBV11-2	TRBJ2-5	NA	CASSHNSGQETQYF	TGTGCCAGCAGCCACAATAGCGGACAAGAGACCCAGTACTTC
NA	TRBV28	TRBJ1-2	NA	CASSSIQGVRSSGYTF	TGTGCCAGCAGTTCCATACAGGGTGTCCGTTCCTCCGGCTACACCTTC
NA	TRBV7-9	TRBJ1-2	NA	CASSPPGLNYGYTF	TGTGCCAGCAGCCCCCCGGGACTTAACTATGGCTACACCTTC
NA	TRBV5-1	TRBJ1-2	NA	CASTTSGDYGYTF	TGCGCCAGCACTACCTCGGGGGACTATGGCTACACCTTC
NA	TRBV6-1	TRBJ2-2	TRBD1	CGTDRGLTGELFF	TGTGGCACAGACAGGGGGCTCACCGGGGAGCTGTTTTTT
NA	TRBV23-1	TRBJ2-1	TRBD2	CASSNLGTSGIYNEQFF	TGCGCCAGCAGCAACCTTGGGACTAGCGGGATTTACAATGAGCAGTTCTTC
NA	TRBV29-1	TRBJ2-3	NA	CSGRQMSTDTQYF	TGCAGCGGAAGACAGATGAGCACAGATACGCAGTATTTT
NA	TRBV5-1	TRBJ2-3	NA	CASSLARREDTQYF	TGCGCCAGCAGCTTGGCCCGGCGGGAAGATACGCAGTATTTT
NA	TRBV7-6	TRBJ2-5	NA	CASSLDYRRMETQYF	TGTGCCAGCAGCTTAGACTACCGAAGGATGGAGACCCAGTACTTC
once	TRBV28	TRBJ1-1	NA	CASSLPPAGDTEAFF	TGTGCCAGCAGTTTACCACCAGCGGGGGACACTGAAGCTTTCTTT
NA	TRBV11-2	TRBJ2-3	TRBD2	CASSGPLAGGSDTQYF	TGTGCCAGCAGCGGACCACTCGCGGGAGGATCAGATACGCAGTATTTT
NA	TRBV10-1	TRBJ2-7	NA	CASSDPDSVAEQYF	TGCGCCAGCAGTGACCCGGACAGTGTGGCCGAGCAGTACTTC
NA	TRBV5-4	TRBJ1-6	TRBD1	CASSLRDRGGSPLHF	TGTGCCAGCAGCTTGAGGGACAGGGGAGGTTCACCCCTCCACTTT
NA	TRBV28	TRBJ2-7	TRBD2	CASSRPSGSVEQYF	TGTGCCAGCAGTCGGCCTAGCGGGAGCGTCGAGCAGTACTTC
NA	TRBV19	TRBJ1-6	TRBD1	CASSISDRDNSPLHF	TGTGCCAGTAGTATCAGTGACAGGGATAATTCACCCCTCCACTTT
NA	TRBV6-4	TRBJ1-1	NA	CAGVYESVNTEAFF	TGTGCCGGTGTATATGAGTCCGTTAACACTGAAGCTTTCTTT
few	TRBV6-6	TRBJ1-2	TRBD1	CASSPTDRGRTF	TGTGCCAGCAGTCCTACGGACAGGGGGCGCACCTTC
NA	TRBV25-1	TRBJ2-3	TRBD2	CASSLGLAGGLPDTQYF	TGTGCCAGCAGTCTCGGACTAGCGGGGGGGCTCCCAGATACGCAGTATTTT
NA	TRBV4-1	TRBJ2-7	TRBD2	CASRLSSGRASYEQYF	TGCGCCAGCAGACTTAGTAGCGGGAGGGCCTCCTACGAGCAGTACTTC